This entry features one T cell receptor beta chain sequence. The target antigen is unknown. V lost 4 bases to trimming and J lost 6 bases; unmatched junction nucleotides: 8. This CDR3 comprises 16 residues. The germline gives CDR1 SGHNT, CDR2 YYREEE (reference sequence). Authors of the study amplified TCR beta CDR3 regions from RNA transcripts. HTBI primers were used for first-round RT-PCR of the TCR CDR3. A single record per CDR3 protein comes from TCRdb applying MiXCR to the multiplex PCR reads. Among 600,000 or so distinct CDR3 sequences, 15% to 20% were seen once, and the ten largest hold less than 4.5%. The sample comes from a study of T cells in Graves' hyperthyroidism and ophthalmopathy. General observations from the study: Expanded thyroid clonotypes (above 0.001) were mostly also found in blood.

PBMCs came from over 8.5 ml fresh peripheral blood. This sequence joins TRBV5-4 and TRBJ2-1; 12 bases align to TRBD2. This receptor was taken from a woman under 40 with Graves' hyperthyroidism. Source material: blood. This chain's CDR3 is CASSPGLAGTSNEQFF. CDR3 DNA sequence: TGTGCCAGCAGCCCTGGACTAGCGGGGACTAGCAATGAGCAGTTCTTC.